A selection of T cell receptor beta chains follows, all from one sample in a study of shared T cell receptors in the human thymus. Using immunoSEQ multiplex PCR, the repertoire was profiled, and TCRdb retains in-frame clones only, with some absent. The table shows almost 550,000 clones, with around 78% occurring only once. This sample also belongs to another study, concerning human thymus T cells.

The sample consisted of thymocytes. The receptors were sampled from a boy less than two years old with a congenital heart defect. CDR3s include the opening cysteine and the closing phenylalanine or tryptophan. Each record gives: J gene, V gene, D gene, clone size, CDR3 protein, CDR3 DNA. A D gene is named only where the DNA matches it firmly. The size of a clone is reported for some rows only, either as once, few or many, or as a class for expanded clones.

>TRBJ2-7|TRBV7-2|.|.
CASSPTSGAGATYEQYF
TGTGCCAGCAGCCCGACCTCCGGGGCAGGGGCCACCTACGAGCAGTACTTC
>TRBJ2-1|TRBV7-9|TRBD2|.
CASSFGGRDNEQFF
TGTGCCAGCAGCTTCGGCGGGAGAGACAATGAGCAGTTCTTC
>TRBJ2-2|TRBV28|.|few
CASSFGQSANTGELFF
TGTGCCAGCAGTTTCGGACAGAGCGCGAACACCGGGGAGCTGTTTTTT
>TRBJ2-5|TRBV7-9|TRBD1|.
CASSIEGTGGEETQYF
TGTGCCAGCAGCATAGAGGGGACAGGGGGTGAGGAGACCCAGTACTTC
>TRBJ1-5|TRBV4-2|.|.
CASSREPGTPNQPQHF
TGTGCCAGCAGCCGAGAGCCCGGGACACCGAATCAGCCCCAGCATTTT
>TRBJ2-7|TRBV27|TRBD2|.
CASSPGLARMGYEQYF
TGTGCCAGCAGTCCGGGACTAGCCCGCATGGGCTACGAGCAGTACTTC
>TRBJ2-1|TRBV9|TRBD2|.
CASSVGGAEREVSYNEQFF
TGTGCCAGCAGCGTAGGGGGCGCGGAGCGGGAGGTCTCCTACAATGAGCAGTTCTTC
>TRBJ1-1|TRBV6-6|.|.
CASTLRGRRTEAFF
TGTGCCAGCACCCTACGTGGGAGGAGAACTGAAGCTTTCTTT
>TRBJ2-1|TRBV2|TRBD1|.
CASRPDRGANEQFF
TGTGCCAGCAGACCCGACAGGGGGGCGAATGAGCAGTTCTTC
>TRBJ1-2|TRBV20-1|TRBD1|.
CGQGPDYGYTF
TGCGGACAGGGCCCCGACTATGGCTACACCTTC
>TRBJ2-7|TRBV7-2|.|.
CASRTDRPYEQYF
TGTGCCAGCAGGACCGACAGACCCTACGAGCAGTACTTC
>TRBJ1-3|TRBV18|.|few
CASSPRQDSTGNTIYF
TGTGCCAGCTCACCCCGACAGGACTCTACCGGAAACACCATATATTTT
>TRBJ2-7|TRBV6-5|TRBD1|.
CASSYSTGQSEQYF
TGTGCCAGCAGTTACTCGACAGGGCAGTCCGAGCAGTACTTC
>TRBJ2-1|TRBV5-1|TRBD2|.
CASSLARSSGTYRNEQFF
TGCGCCAGCAGCTTGGCCCGTAGCAGCGGGACCTATCGGAATGAGCAGTTCTTC
>TRBJ2-1|TRBV6-4|TRBD2|.
CASSGGSSYNEQFF
TGTGCCAGCAGTGGCGGGAGCTCCTACAATGAGCAGTTCTTC
>TRBJ1-5|TRBV6-1|.|.
CASSDNAKPQHF
TGTGCCAGCAGTGACAACGCTAAGCCCCAGCATTTT
>TRBJ2-7|TRBV7-2|TRBD2|few
CASSLGSERGAYEQYF
TGTGCCAGCAGCTTAGGTAGCGAGCGGGGGGCCTACGAGCAGTACTTC
>TRBJ2-1|TRBV27|TRBD2|.
CATQRERSHNEQFF
TGTGCCACCCAGCGGGAGCGATCTCACAATGAGCAGTTCTTC
>TRBJ2-7|TRBV5-1|TRBD2|.
CASSSPPGLAESFPREQYF
TGCGCCAGCAGCTCCCCGCCCGGACTAGCCGAGTCCTTCCCCCGCGAGCAGTACTTC
>TRBJ2-7|TRBV28|TRBD2|.
CASSPWTCQRESGEYEQYF
TGTGCCAGCAGTCCCTGGACATGCCAGCGGGAGTCGGGGGAGTACGAGCAGTACTTC
>TRBJ2-2|TRBV30|.|once
CARERGRPRGGELFF
TGTGCCCGCGAGAGGGGGAGACCCAGGGGCGGGGAGCTGTTTTTT
>TRBJ2-5|TRBV6-1|TRBD1|.
CASTTGVEATETQYF
TGTGCCAGCACCACAGGGGTAGAGGCGACAGAGACCCAGTACTTC
>TRBJ2-3|TRBV4-3|TRBD2|.
CASSQGGGDIYLPPGTDTQYF
TGCGCCAGCAGCCAAGGGGGGGGTGACATCTACCTGCCTCCAGGCACAGATACGCAGTATTTT
>TRBJ2-2|TRBV15|TRBD2|.
CATSRLTSGRSGELFF
TGTGCCACCAGCAGGTTGACTAGCGGGAGGTCCGGGGAGCTGTTTTTT
>TRBJ2-7|TRBV5-1|TRBD1|.
CASSLWALGDRSYEQYF
TGCGCCAGCAGCTTGTGGGCGTTGGGGGACAGGAGCTACGAGCAGTACTTC
>TRBJ2-3|TRBV28|.|.
CASSLTSPRQYF
TGTGCCAGCAGCCTGACTAGTCCTCGGCAGTATTTT
>TRBJ1-2|TRBV15|.|few
CATSRDASTVGGYTF
TGTGCCACCAGCAGAGATGCATCGACAGTCGGGGGCTACACCTTC
>TRBJ2-6|TRBV10-3|TRBD1|few
CAINLTGGRGANVLTF
TGTGCCATCAACTTGACAGGGGGCCGCGGGGCCAACGTCCTGACTTTC
>TRBJ1-1|TRBV4-2|.|few
CASSPQIENTEAFF
TGTGCCAGCAGCCCTCAGATCGAAAACACTGAAGCTTTCTTT
>TRBJ2-5|TRBV7-9|.|.
CASSPRRPTGTQYF
TGTGCCAGCAGCCCCCGAAGGCCGACGGGGACCCAGTACTTC
>TRBJ2-1|TRBV5-1|TRBD1|.
CASSDRQGIANEQFF
TGCGCCAGCAGCGACCGACAGGGGATAGCTAATGAGCAGTTCTTC
>TRBJ2-7|TRBV9|.|.
CASSVESGNYEQYF
TGTGCCAGCAGCGTAGAAAGCGGTAATTACGAGCAGTACTTC
>TRBJ2-5|TRBV5-8|TRBD1|few
CASSSGQGGETQYF
TGTGCCAGCAGCTCTGGACAGGGCGGAGAGACCCAGTACTTC
>TRBJ2-1|TRBV4-3|TRBD2|.
CASSRSGYEQFF
TGCGCCAGCAGCCGTAGCGGGTATGAGCAGTTCTTC
>TRBJ2-1|TRBV28|TRBD1|.
CASSRRDSSYNEQFF
TGTGCCAGCAGTCGCCGGGACAGTTCCTACAATGAGCAGTTCTTC
>TRBJ1-2|TRBV5-6|.|.
CASSPPVAGLSDARDGYTF
TGTGCCAGCAGCCCCCCCGTGGCAGGGCTCTCCGACGCCAGGGATGGCTACACCTTC
>TRBJ1-1|TRBV18|TRBD1|once
CASSYRGMNTEAFF
TGTGCCAGCTCCTACAGGGGTATGAACACTGAAGCTTTCTTT